These T cell receptor beta chains were read from a single sample in a study of post-analysis software for immune sequencing data. Each CDR3 protein gets one entry after TCRdb re-called the PCR reads with MiXCR. The sample has approximately 440,000 distinct CDR3 sequences, around 40% seen once. Sample: blood. These receptors all stem from a girl aged 10 to 17 with multiple sclerosis. CDR3s include the opening cysteine and the closing phenylalanine or tryptophan. A D gene is named only where the DNA matches it firmly. Clone size is not always given. Where it is, it says once, few, many or a class for expanded clones.

v_call	j_call	d_call	clone_size	cdr3_length	cdr3_aa	cdr3_nt
TRBV7-2	TRBJ2-6	TRBD2	NA	18	CASSLGRRAPSGANVLTF	TGTGCCAGCAGCCTCGGGAGGCGGGCCCCGTCTGGGGCCAACGTCCTGACTTTC
TRBV29-1	TRBJ2-1	NA	NA	14	CSVDHISSYNERFF	TGCAGCGTTGATCACATCAGCTCCTACAATGAGCGGTTCTTC
TRBV12-3/TRBV12-4	TRBJ1-5	NA	NA	16	CASSLRGRGSNQPQHF	TGTGCCAGCAGTTTAAGGGGCAGGGGTTCCAATCAGCCCCAGCATTTT
TRBV29-1	TRBJ2-7	NA	few	13	CSVELALPHEQYF	TGCAGCGTTGAGCTAGCCCTTCCCCACGAGCAGTACTTC
TRBV28	TRBJ1-2	TRBD1	once	14	CASSLGQGEDGYTF	TGTGCCAGCAGTTTAGGACAGGGGGAGGATGGCTACACCTTC
TRBV20-1	TRBJ2-7	NA	few	15	CSARDLHVSAYEQYF	TGCAGTGCTAGAGATCTTCATGTTTCGGCCTACGAGCAGTACTTC
TRBV3-1	TRBJ2-5	TRBD1	NA	14	CASSLRDRVGEQYF	TGTGCCAGCAGCCTCCGGGACAGGGTAGGGGAGCAGTACTTC
TRBV27	TRBJ2-3	NA	NA	14	CASSSQPYTDTQYF	TGTGCCAGCAGTTCCCAGCCCTACACAGATACGCAGTATTTT
TRBV7-9	TRBJ2-3	NA	NA	14	CASSSGTLIYTQYF	TGTGCCAGCAGCTCCGGGACATTGATATATACGCAGTATTTT
TRBV3-1	TRBJ2-1	NA	NA	16	CAGSQDGVGPYNEQFF	TGTGCCGGCAGCCAAGATGGGGTTGGGCCCTACAATGAGCAGTTCTTC
TRBV6-6	TRBJ2-1	NA	NA	15	CASIERQSSYNEQFF	TGTGCCAGCATCGAGCGTCAGAGCTCCTACAATGAGCAGTTCTTC
TRBV7-2	TRBJ2-1	TRBD2	NA	16	CASSPGLAGEDNEQFF	TGTGCCAGCAGTCCTGGACTAGCGGGAGAAGACAATGAGCAGTTCTTC
TRBV12-3/TRBV12-4	TRBJ2-3	NA	few	15	CASSLVTALGDTQYF	TGTGCCAGCAGTTTGGTGACGGCCCTGGGAGATACGCAGTATTTT
TRBV3-1	TRBJ2-4	TRBD2	NA	16	CASSQGGRVAKNIQYF	TGTGCCAGCAGCCAAGGCGGGAGGGTAGCCAAAAACATTCAGTACTTC
TRBV29-1	TRBJ1-3	NA	once	13	CGGGGTSGNTIYF	TGCGGGGGTGGGGGAACCTCTGGAAACACCATATATTTT
TRBV20-1	TRBJ1-5	NA	NA	15	CSARDNWGANQPQHF	TGCAGTGCTAGAGATAACTGGGGGGCGAATCAGCCCCAGCATTTT
TRBV20-1	TRBJ2-3	TRBD2	few	18	CSARRPASGRWGTDTQYF	TGCAGTGCTAGAAGGCCGGCTAGCGGGAGGTGGGGCACAGATACGCAGTATTTT
TRBV7-2	TRBJ2-1	TRBD2	NA	17	CASSSGLAGGYYNEQFF	TGTGCCAGCAGCTCAGGACTAGCGGGAGGGTATTACAATGAGCAGTTCTTC
TRBV20-1	TRBJ2-1	NA	few	15	CSARDIRKGPNEQFF	TGCAGTGCTAGAGATATCCGTAAGGGACCCAATGAGCAGTTCTTC
TRBV12-3/TRBV12-4	TRBJ1-2	NA	few	11	CASSLKRGYTF	TGTGCCAGCAGCCTGAAACGTGGCTACACCTTC
TRBV20-1	TRBJ2-4	TRBD2	few	16	CSARDRAGAGGNIQYF	TGCAGTGCTAGAGATCGGGCGGGAGCGGGGGGAAACATTCAGTACTTC
TRBV21-1	TRBJ1-5	NA	NA	17	CASGKRGAVCVDQPQHF	TGTGCCAGCGGAAAGAGGGGGGCGGTGTGTGTGGATCAGCCCCAGCATTTT
TRBV7-3	TRBJ2-5	TRBD1	NA	13	CASSLGTVETQYF	TGTGCCAGCAGCCTTGGGACAGTGGAGACCCAGTACTTC
TRBV3-1	TRBJ2-5	NA	NA	13	CASRPPLEETQYF	TGTGCCAGCAGGCCTCCGTTGGAGGAGACCCAGTACTTC
TRBV12-3/TRBV12-4	TRBJ2-5	NA	few	15	CASSPLRERGETQYF	TGTGCCAGCAGTCCCCTCCGGGAGCGAGGAGAGACCCAGTACTTC
TRBV28	TRBJ2-4	NA	NA	14	CASSNLGRGNIQYF	TGTGCCAGCAGCAATCTAGGGCGGGGAAACATTCAGTACTTC
TRBV7-3	TRBJ2-3	NA	NA	17	CASSPHRTSTYTDTQYF	TGTGCCAGCAGCCCCCACCGGACTTCAACATACACAGATACGCAGTATTTT
TRBV5-1	TRBJ2-1	NA	few	15	CASSSSGTPNNEQFF	TGCGCCAGCAGCTCATCCGGGACACCGAACAATGAGCAGTTCTTC
TRBV9	TRBJ2-7	TRBD2	NA	16	CASSADASGTSYEQYF	TGTGCCAGCAGCGCAGATGCTAGCGGAACATCCTACGAGCAGTACTTC
TRBV20-1	TRBJ2-1	TRBD2	NA	15	CSARISGRGYNEQFF	TGCAGTGCTAGGATTAGCGGGAGGGGGTACAATGAGCAGTTCTTC
TRBV11-2	TRBJ2-7	TRBD2	NA	16	CASSLDGLGSGAEQYF	TGTGCCAGCAGCTTAGATGGCCTGGGGAGCGGGGCCGAGCAGTACTTC
TRBV7-2	TRBJ1-4	NA	NA	14	CASRLRGDGEKLFF	TGTGCCAGCAGACTCAGGGGAGATGGTGAAAAACTGTTTTTT
TRBV28	TRBJ2-7	NA	few	13	CASRPPGLFVQYF	TGTGCCAGCAGGCCCCCGGGACTTTTCGTGCAGTACTTC
TRBV6-2/TRBV6-3	TRBJ2-7	NA	NA	12	CASSYSEGWQYF	TGTGCCAGCAGTTACTCCGAGGGGTGGCAGTACTTC
TRBV15	TRBJ2-1	TRBD2	NA	18	CATSIGLAGSGSGDEQFF	TGTGCCACCAGCATCGGACTAGCGGGATCAGGTAGTGGAGATGAGCAGTTCTTC
TRBV7-2	TRBJ2-1	TRBD1	once	16	CASSSQGAQTYNEQFF	TGTGCCAGCAGCTCGCAGGGGGCACAAACTTACAATGAGCAGTTCTTC
TRBV24-1	TRBJ2-1	TRBD2	NA	15	CATSEGLADGNEQFF	TGTGCCACCAGTGAGGGACTAGCGGATGGGAATGAGCAGTTCTTC
TRBV9	TRBJ2-3	TRBD1	once	15	CASSARTGAGDTQYF	TGTGCCAGCAGCGCTCGGACAGGGGCTGGGGATACGCAGTATTTT
TRBV12-3/TRBV12-4	TRBJ2-7	TRBD2	many	14	CASSFVTGGYEQYF	TGTGCCAGCAGTTTTGTGACGGGAGGCTACGAGCAGTACTTC
TRBV20-1	TRBJ2-5	NA	few	14	CSARDPSREETQYF	TGCAGTGCTAGAGACCCGAGCCGAGAGGAGACCCAGTACTTC
TRBV29-1	TRBJ2-7	NA	NA	15	CSVEDPWGETYEQYF	TGCAGCGTTGAAGATCCGTGGGGTGAGACCTACGAGCAGTACTTC
TRBV2	TRBJ2-5	NA	NA	16	CASSEHPTAAGETQYF	TGTGCCAGCAGTGAACATCCGACAGCGGCGGGGGAGACCCAGTACTTC
TRBV5-1	TRBJ1-2	TRBD1	NA	15	CASGLGRQGSSGYTF	TGCGCCAGCGGCTTGGGAAGACAGGGCTCCAGTGGCTACACCTTC
TRBV20-1	TRBJ2-5	NA	NA	14	CSARDPDSEETQYF	TGCAGTGCTAGAGACCCCGATTCGGAAGAGACCCAGTACTTC
TRBV5-5	TRBJ1-2	NA	NA	15	CASSLAAGKNYGYTF	TGTGCCAGCAGCTTGGCCGCGGGAAAGAACTATGGCTACACCTTC
TRBV12-3/TRBV12-4	TRBJ2-7	NA	few	14	CASSPRYGNYEQYF	TGTGCCAGCAGTCCAAGGTACGGGAACTACGAGCAGTACTTC
TRBV6-1	TRBJ1-4	TRBD1	NA	18	CASSSLGTGEPTNEKLFF	TGTGCCAGCAGTAGTCTCGGGACAGGGGAGCCTACTAATGAAAAACTGTTTTTT
TRBV19	TRBJ2-5	NA	NA	12	CASSIDQETQYF	TGTGCCAGTAGTATAGATCAAGAGACCCAGTACTTC
TRBV29-1	TRBJ2-6	NA	NA	17	CSVPPGHRLRGANVLTF	TGCAGCGTTCCCCCGGGACACCGTTTGAGGGGGGCCAACGTCCTGACTTTC
TRBV3-1	TRBJ2-6	TRBD2	NA	19	CASSLIAGGPSSGANVLTF	TGTGCCAGCAGCCTAATAGCGGGAGGCCCCAGTTCTGGGGCCAACGTCCTGACTTTC
TRBV5-1	TRBJ1-6	TRBD1	NA	16	CASSLGDRGGNSPLHF	TGCGCCAGCAGCTTGGGGGACAGGGGAGGTAATTCACCCCTCCACTTT
TRBV7-3	TRBJ2-3	NA	many	13	CASSFGATDTQYF	TGTGCCAGCAGCTTCGGCGCCACAGATACGCAGTATTTT